This T cell receptor beta chain was captured by sequencing in a study of blood T cell repertoires in COVID-19. Looking at the study overall: The analysed material was cDNA or gDNA that came from T cells, B-cell-depleted T cells, or PBMCs.

This CDR3 comprises 13 residues. CDR1 is SNHLY and CDR2 is FYNNEI in the germline V gene. Trimming took 8 bases from V and 2 from J, leaving 13 bases between them. Per the authors' pipeline: By means of reference gene primer amplification, nucleated cell counts were estimated. Produced via immunoSEQ multiplex PCR; TCRdb's table is partial and in-frame only. V and J calls plus clone size are reproduced from that table; the DNA served to infer D and trimming. Here the sample spans 150,000 to 200,000 clones, roughly 87% being singletons. This TCR was recovered from a human donor in a cohort sampled during active COVID-19. The chain uses TRBV2 and TRBJ2-7; weak D call: TRBD1 (6 bases). The specimen was peripheral blood. The CDR3 loop reads CASGRGQTYEQYF. For the CDR3, the DNA is TGTGCCAGCGGTAGAGGACAGACCTACGAGCAGTACTTC. The variable domain in full, completed from reference TRBV2 and TRBJ2-7, reads EPEVTQTPSHQVTQMGQEVILRCVPISNHLYFYWYRQILGQKVEFLVSFYNNEISEKSEIFDDQFSVERPDGSNFTLKIRSTKLEDSAMYFCASGRGQTYEQYFGPGTRLTVT.